Reported below is one T cell receptor (beta chain). What it binds is not known. The CDR3 sequence is 13 residues long. Germline V gene lookup returns CDR1 ENHRY and CDR2 SYGVKD. V dropped 8 bases and J dropped 3 bases, with 14 bases sitting between them. This entry is derived from a study of CD8+CD57+ T cells in acquired aplastic anemia. Whole-study context: The DNA of sorted CD4+ and CD8+ cells averaged 3.2 ug. Sequencing produced an average of roughly 10 million reads per healthy donor for CD4+ cells.

Template material for TCR beta VDJ and CDR3 profiling consisted of genomic DNA. Each CDR3 protein is one row after TCRdb ran MiXCR on the reads. Altogether just over 400,000 distinct CDR3 sequences are present, around 72% being singletons, with the ten largest covering under 4.5%. Findings and limits, study-wide: Patients had fewer than 35 CD8+ CDR3 sequences in common with controls (the shared set). Between the patient and control groups, CD8+ Simpson's diversity did not differ significantly.

This chain joins TRBV10-3 and TRBJ2-7; TRBD1 is a possible D gene (5 bases). This receptor was obtained from a human donor in good health, serving as a control. The sample taken for sequencing was sorted CD4+, CD8+, or CD8+CD57+ T cells (not recorded which) from PBMCs. The CDR3: CAIQQDSYYEQYF. The CDR3 region has the DNA TGTGCCATCCAACAAGACAGTTACTACGAGCAGTACTTC.